What follows describes a single T cell receptor beta chain. Germline V gene lookup returns CDR1 SQVTM and CDR2 ANQGSEA. V gave up 6 bases and J gave up 4 bases, with 12 bases separating them. This CDR3 is 13 amino acids long. TCRdb passed the RT-PCR reads through MiXCR, listing each CDR3 protein once. The table includes about 680,000 distinct CDR3 sequences, about 14% detected once. Sequencing used memory CD4+ T cells from blood. This sequence was found in a female donor in good health, serving as a healthy control. The gene calls are TRBV29-1 and TRBJ1-4; D is undetermined. CDR3 residues: CSVRPGINEKLFF. The CDR3 DNA reads TGCAGCGTCCGTCCTGGGATTAATGAAAAACTGTTTTTT.